This T cell receptor (beta chain) was obtained from a study of TIL therapy for anti-PD-1-resistant metastatic lung cancer. The time point: pre-treatment sample, taken before nivolumab and TIL therapy. This was the immunoSEQ v3 assay. Only in-frame clones appear in the TCRdb table, and some are missing; sequencing was by immunoSEQ multiplex PCR. This sample yields tens of thousands of clones, of which about 69% are seen a single time; about 6.8% belongs to the top ten. This clone occurred a few times. The CDR3 is made up of 13 amino acids. Germline CDR1 is SGHDN and CDR2 is FVKESK. Trimming removed 1 base from V and 6 bases from J, with 7 bases in between.

The rearrangement joins TRBV14 to TRBJ2-1; a possible D gene is TRBD2 (5 bases). The clonotype was recovered from a person aged 25-80 years with non-small cell lung cancer. Sequenced here: blood, sampled at baseline. CDR3 amino acids: CASSQGELNEQFF. DNA of the CDR3: TGTGCCAGCAGCCAAGGGGAGCTCAATGAGCAGTTCTTC.